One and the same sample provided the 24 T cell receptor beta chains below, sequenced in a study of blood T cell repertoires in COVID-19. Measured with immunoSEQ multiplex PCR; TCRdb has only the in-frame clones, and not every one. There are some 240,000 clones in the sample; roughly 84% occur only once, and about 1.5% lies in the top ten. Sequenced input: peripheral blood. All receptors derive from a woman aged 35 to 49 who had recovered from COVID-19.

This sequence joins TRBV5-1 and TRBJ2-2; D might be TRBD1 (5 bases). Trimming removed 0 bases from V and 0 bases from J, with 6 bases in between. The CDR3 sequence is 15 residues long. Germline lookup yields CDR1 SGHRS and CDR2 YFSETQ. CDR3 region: CASSLGQTNTGELFF. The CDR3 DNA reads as TGCGCCAGCAGCTTGGGACAGACGAACACCGGGGAGCTGTTTTTT.

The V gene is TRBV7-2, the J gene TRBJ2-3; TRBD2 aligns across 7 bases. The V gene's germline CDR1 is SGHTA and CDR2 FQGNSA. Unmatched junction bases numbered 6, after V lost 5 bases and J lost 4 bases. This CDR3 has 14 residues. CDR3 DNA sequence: TGTGCCAGCAGCGATGGGACTAAAGCAGATACGCAGTATTTT. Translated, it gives CASSDGTKADTQYF.

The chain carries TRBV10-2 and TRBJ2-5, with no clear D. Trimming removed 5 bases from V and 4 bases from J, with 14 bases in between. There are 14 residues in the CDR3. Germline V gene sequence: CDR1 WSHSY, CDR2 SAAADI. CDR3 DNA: TGCGCCAGCAGTCCTACCGTAGCTGGAGAGACCCAGTACTTC. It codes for CASSPTVAGETQYF.

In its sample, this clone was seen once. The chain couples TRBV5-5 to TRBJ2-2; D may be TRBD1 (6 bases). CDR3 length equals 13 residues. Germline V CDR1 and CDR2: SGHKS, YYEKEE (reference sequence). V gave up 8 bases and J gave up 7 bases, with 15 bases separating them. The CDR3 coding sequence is TGTGCCAGTAGTTTACAGGGTGTCGGGGAGCTGTTTTTT. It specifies CASSLQGVGELFF.

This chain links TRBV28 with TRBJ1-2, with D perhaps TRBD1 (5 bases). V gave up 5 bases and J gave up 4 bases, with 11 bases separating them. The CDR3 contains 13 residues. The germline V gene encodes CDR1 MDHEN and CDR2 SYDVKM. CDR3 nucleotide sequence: TGTGCCAGCAGTCCTTCAGGGCCCTATGGCTACACCTTC. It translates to CASSPSGPYGYTF.

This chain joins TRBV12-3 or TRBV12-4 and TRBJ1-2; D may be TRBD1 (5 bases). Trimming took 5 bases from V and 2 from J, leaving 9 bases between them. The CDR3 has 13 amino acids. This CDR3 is CASSGGANYGYTF. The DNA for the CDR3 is TGTGCCAGCAGTGGAGGGGCAAACTATGGCTACACCTTC.

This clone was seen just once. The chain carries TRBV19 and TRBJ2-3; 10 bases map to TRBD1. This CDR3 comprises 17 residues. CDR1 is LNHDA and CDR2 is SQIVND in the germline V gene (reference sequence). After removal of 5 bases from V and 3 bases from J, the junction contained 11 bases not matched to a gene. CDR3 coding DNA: TGTGCCAGTAGTGCGCTCCCGGGACAGGGGTTTACAGATACGCAGTATTTT. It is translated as CASSALPGQGFTDTQYF. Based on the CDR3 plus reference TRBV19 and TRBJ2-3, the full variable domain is DGGITQSPKYLFRKEGQNVTLSCEQNLNHDAMYWYRQDPGQGLRLIYYSQIVNDFQKGDIAEGYSVSREKKESFPLTVTSAQKNPTAFYLCASSALPGQGFTDTQYFGPGTRLTVL.

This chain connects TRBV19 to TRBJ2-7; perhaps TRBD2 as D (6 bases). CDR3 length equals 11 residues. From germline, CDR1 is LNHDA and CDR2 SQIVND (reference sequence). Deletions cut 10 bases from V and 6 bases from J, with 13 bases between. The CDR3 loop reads CATTAGLEQYF. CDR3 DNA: TGTGCCACCACTGCGGGGCTCGAGCAGTACTTC.

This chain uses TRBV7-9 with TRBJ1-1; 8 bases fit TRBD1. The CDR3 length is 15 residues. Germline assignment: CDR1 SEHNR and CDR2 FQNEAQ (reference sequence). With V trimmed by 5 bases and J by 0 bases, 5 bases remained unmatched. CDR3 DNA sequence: TGTGCCAGCAGCCCCGGGACAGGCTTGAACACTGAAGCTTTCTTT. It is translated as CASSPGTGLNTEAFF.

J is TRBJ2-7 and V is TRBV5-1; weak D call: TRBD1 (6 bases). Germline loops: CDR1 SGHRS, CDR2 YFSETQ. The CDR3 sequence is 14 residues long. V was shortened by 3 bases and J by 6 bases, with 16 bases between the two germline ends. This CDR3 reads CASSWEDRLREQYF. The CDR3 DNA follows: TGCGCCAGCAGCTGGGAAGACAGGTTACGCGAGCAGTACTTC.

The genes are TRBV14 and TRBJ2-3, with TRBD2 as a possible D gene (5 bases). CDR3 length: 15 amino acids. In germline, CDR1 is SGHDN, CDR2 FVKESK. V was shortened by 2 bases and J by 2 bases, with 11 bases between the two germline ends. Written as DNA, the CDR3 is TGTGCCAGCAGCCAATATTCTAGCTACACAGATACGCAGTATTTT. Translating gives CASSQYSSYTDTQYF.

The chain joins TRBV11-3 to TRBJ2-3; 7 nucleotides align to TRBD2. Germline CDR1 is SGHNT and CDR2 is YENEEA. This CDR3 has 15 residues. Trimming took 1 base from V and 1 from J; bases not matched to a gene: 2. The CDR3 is CASSLVAGGTDTQYF. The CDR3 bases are TGTGCCAGCAGCTTAGTTGCGGGGGGCACAGATACGCAGTATTTT.

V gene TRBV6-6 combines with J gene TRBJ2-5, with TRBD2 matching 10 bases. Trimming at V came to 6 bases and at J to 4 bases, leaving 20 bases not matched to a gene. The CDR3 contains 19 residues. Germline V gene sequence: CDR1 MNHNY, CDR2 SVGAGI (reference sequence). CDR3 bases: TGTGCCAGCAGCTCCGGACAGCTAGAAAGCGGGGGGGCCGGAGAGACCCAGTACTTC. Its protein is CASSSGQLESGGAGETQYF.

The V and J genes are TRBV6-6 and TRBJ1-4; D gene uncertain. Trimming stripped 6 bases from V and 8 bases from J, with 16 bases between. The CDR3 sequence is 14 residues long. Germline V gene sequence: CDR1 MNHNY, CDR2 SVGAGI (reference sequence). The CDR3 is CASSWASEGEKLFF. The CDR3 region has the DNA TGTGCCAGCAGCTGGGCTTCCGAGGGCGAAAAACTGTTTTTT.

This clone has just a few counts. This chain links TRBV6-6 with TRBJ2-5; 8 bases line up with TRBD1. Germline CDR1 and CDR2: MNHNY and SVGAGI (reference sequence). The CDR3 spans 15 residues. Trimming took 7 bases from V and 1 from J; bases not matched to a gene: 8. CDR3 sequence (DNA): TGTGCCAGCACCCTGGGACAGGTCCTCCAAGAGACCCAGTACTTC. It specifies CASTLGQVLQETQYF.

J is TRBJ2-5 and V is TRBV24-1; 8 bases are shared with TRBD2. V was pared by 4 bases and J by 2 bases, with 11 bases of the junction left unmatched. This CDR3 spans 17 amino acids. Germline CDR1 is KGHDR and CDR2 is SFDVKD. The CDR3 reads CATSDRRTSQKQETQYF. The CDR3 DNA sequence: TGTGCCACCAGTGACCGAAGGACTAGCCAAAAACAAGAGACCCAGTACTTC.

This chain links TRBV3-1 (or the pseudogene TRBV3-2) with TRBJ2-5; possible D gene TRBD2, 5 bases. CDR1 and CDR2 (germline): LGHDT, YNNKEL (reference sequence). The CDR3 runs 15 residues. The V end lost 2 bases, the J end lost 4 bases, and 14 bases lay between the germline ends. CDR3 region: CASSQSRAGGETQYF. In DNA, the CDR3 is TGTGCCAGCAGCCAATCCCGGGCCGGAGGAGAGACCCAGTACTTC.

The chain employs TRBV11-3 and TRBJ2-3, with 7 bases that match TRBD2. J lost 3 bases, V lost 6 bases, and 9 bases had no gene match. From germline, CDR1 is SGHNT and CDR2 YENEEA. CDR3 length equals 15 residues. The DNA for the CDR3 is TGTGCCAGCAGTCCCGGGGGGAGTCGGACAGATACGCAGTATTTT. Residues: CASSPGGSRTDTQYF. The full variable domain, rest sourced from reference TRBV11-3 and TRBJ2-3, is EAGVVQSPRYKIIEKKQPVAFWCNPISGHNTLYWYLQNLGQGPELLIRYENEEAVDDSQLPKDRFSAERLKGVDSTLKIQPAELGDSAVYLCASSPGGSRTDTQYFGPGTRLTVL.

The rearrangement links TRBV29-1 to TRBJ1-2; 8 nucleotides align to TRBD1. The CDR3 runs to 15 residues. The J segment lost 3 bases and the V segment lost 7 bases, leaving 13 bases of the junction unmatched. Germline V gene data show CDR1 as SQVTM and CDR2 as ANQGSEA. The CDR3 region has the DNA TGCAGCGGGATCTCCCCGACAGGGGTCGACTATGGCTACACCTTC. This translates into CSGISPTGVDYGYTF.

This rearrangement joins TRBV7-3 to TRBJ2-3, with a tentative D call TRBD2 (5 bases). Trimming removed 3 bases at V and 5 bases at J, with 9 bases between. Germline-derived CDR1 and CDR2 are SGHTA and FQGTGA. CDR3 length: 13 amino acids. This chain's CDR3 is CASSFGVGDTQYF. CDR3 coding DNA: TGTGCCAGCAGCTTCGGGGTCGGAGATACGCAGTATTTT.

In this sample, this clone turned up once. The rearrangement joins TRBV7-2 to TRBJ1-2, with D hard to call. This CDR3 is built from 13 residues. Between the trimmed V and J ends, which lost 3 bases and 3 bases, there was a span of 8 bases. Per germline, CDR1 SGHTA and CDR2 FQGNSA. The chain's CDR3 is CASSFGRDYGYTF. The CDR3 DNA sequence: TGTGCCAGCAGCTTTGGGCGCGACTATGGCTACACCTTC.

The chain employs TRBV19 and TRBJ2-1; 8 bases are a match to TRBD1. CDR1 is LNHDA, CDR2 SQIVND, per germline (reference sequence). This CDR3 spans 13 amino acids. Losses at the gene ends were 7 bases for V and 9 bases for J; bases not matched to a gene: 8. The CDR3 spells CASIGQGAGEQFF. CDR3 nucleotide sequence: TGTGCCAGTATCGGGCAGGGGGCAGGTGAGCAGTTCTTC.

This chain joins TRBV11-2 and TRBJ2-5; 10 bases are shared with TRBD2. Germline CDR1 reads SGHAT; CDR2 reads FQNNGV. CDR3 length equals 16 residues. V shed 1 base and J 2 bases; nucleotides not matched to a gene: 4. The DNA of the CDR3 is TGTGCCAGCAGCTTAGGTTCGGGACTAGCGCAAGAGACCCAGTACTTC. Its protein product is CASSLGSGLAQETQYF.

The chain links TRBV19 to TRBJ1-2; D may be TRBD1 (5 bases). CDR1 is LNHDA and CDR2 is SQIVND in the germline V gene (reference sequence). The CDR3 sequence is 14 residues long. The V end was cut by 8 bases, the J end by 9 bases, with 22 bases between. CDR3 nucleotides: TGTGCCAGTGGAGAAGGGGCGACGACCGCTAGCTACACCTTC. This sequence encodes CASGEGATTASYTF.